The 27 T cell receptor beta chains below were found in one sample sequenced in a study of blood T cells in healthy people across ages. The authors ran a second PCR of about 6 to 11 cycles using a sample-barcoded 5' primer and a J-beta primer mix. TCRdb re-called the 5' RACE reads through MiXCR, storing one row per CDR3 protein. The profile shows fewer than 1.5 million distinct CDR3 sequences, around 39% of them singletons. The sequencing input was blood. These receptors all stem from a woman between 18 and 30 years old in good health.

This clonotype was detected only a few times. V is TRBV20-1 and J is TRBJ1-1; 9 bases are shared with TRBD1. This CDR3 comprises 15 residues. Per germline, CDR1 DFQATT and CDR2 SNEGSKA (reference sequence). The junction had 10 bases not matched to a gene; V was cut back by 5 bases and J by 3 bases. As DNA, the CDR3 is TGCAGTGCTGGGGGAACCGGGACAGGGTACACTGAAGCTTTCTTT. It is translated as CSAGGTGTGYTEAFF.

A few counts support this clonotype. The chain uses TRBV4-1 and TRBJ2-4, with D possibly matching TRBD2 (6 bases). The CDR3 is 18 amino acids. V lost 2 bases, J lost 3 bases, and 20 bases lay in between. CDR1 MGHRA and CDR2 YSYEKL come from the germline V gene. In DNA form, the CDR3 reads TGCGCCAGCAGCCAACGGGACTTGGTGCGGCAGGTCAAAAACATTCAGTACTTC. Encoded protein: CASSQRDLVRQVKNIQYF.

This clonotype was found a few times. This chain joins TRBV7-6 and TRBJ1-2, with 10 positions matching TRBD1. Germline CDR1 SGHVS, CDR2 FNYEAQ. The V segment lost 5 bases and the J segment 2 bases; nucleotides outside the gene matches: 11. The length of the CDR3 is 17 residues. CDR3 loop: CASSTGTGEGSNYGYTF. CDR3 in DNA: TGTGCCAGCAGCACGGGGACAGGGGAAGGTAGCAACTATGGCTACACCTTC.

This clonotype has ten or more counts. The rearrangement joins TRBV5-1 to TRBJ1-5; D possibly corresponds to TRBD1 (6 bases). Trimming left V 0 bases short and J 3 bases short, with 10 bases between. The CDR3 runs 15 residues. Germline V gene data show CDR1 as SGHRS and CDR2 as YFSETQ. The CDR3 is CASSLEGQPNQPQHF. The CDR3 DNA reads TGCGCCAGCAGCTTGGAAGGACAGCCCAATCAGCCCCAGCATTTT.

The rearrangement uses TRBV11-3 and TRBJ2-1; 7 bases match TRBD2. Germline CDR1 is SGHNT and CDR2 is YENEEA. After removal of 1 base from V and 5 bases from J, the junction contained 11 bases not matched to a gene. CDR3 length: 17 amino acids. CDR3 DNA: TGTGCCAGCAGCTTAGTGGGGGGGACTCGAGGTCACAATGAGCAGTTCTTC. Its translation is CASSLVGGTRGHNEQFF.

In this sample, this clonotype turned up a few times. The rearrangement joins TRBV7-2 to TRBJ2-7, with 11 bases that match TRBD2. Unmatched junction bases numbered 11, after V lost 5 bases and J lost 5 bases. CDR3 length: 16 residues. Per germline, CDR1 SGHTA and CDR2 FQGNSA. The CDR3 is CASSPGPSGRFDEQYF. DNA for the CDR3: TGTGCCAGCAGCCCGGGGCCTAGCGGGAGGTTCGACGAGCAGTACTTC.

The chain has TRBV4-2 and TRBJ1-1, with D maybe TRBD1 (5 bases). This CDR3 has 16 amino acids. Germline CDR1 LGHNA, CDR2 YNFKEQ. V lost 1 base to trimming and J lost 1 base, with 13 bases between them. The CDR3 DNA is TGTGCCAGCAGCCAAGGGTCGTCGGGGACGAACACTGAAGCTTTCTTT. Translated: CASSQGSSGTNTEAFF.

This clonotype was found a few times. The gene calls are TRBV10-3 and TRBJ1-4, with 9 bases fitting TRBD1. The trim removed 4 bases at V and 5 bases at J, leaving 8 bases unmatched. The CDR3 is 16 residues long. Germline CDR1 and CDR2: ENHRY and SYGVKD. The chain's CDR3 is CAISGGQGGDNEKLFF. The DNA of the CDR3 is TGTGCCATCAGTGGGGGACAGGGAGGGGACAATGAAAAACTGTTTTTT.

The chain has TRBV4-1 and TRBJ1-2; D remains unclear. Trimming left V 0 bases short and J 4 bases short, with 9 bases between. CDR3 length: 14 residues. In germline, CDR1 is MGHRA, CDR2 YSYEKL. The CDR3 coding sequence is TGCGCCAGCAGCCAAGAGTGGGCGGTCTATGGCTACACCTTC. It encodes CASSQEWAVYGYTF.

This clonotype was counted once. This sequence joins TRBV3-1 and TRBJ2-1; 9 nucleotides align to TRBD2. Germline assignment: CDR1 LGHDT and CDR2 YNNKEL (reference sequence). J lost 5 bases, V lost 4 bases, and 12 bases had no gene match. The CDR3 covers 17 residues. As DNA, the CDR3 is TGTGCCAGCAGCCCCCAAAGGACAGCGGGAGGAAACAATGAGCAGTTCTTC. Translated: CASSPQRTAGGNNEQFF.

The chain couples TRBV3-1 to TRBJ1-2; D gene uncertain. This CDR3 region has 15 residues. Trimming removed 0 bases from V and 3 bases from J, with 11 bases in between. Germline assignment: CDR1 LGHDT and CDR2 YNNKEL (reference sequence). CDR3 region: CASSQELGDHYGYTF. CDR3 in DNA: TGTGCCAGCAGCCAAGAGCTGGGCGATCACTATGGCTACACCTTC.

V gene TRBV2 combines with J gene TRBJ2-1, with no clear D. The J call could be wrong; TRBJ2-7 is a better fit for the DNA end. This CDR3 is built from 16 residues. Germline CDR1 reads SNHLY; CDR2 reads FYNNEI. The CDR3 nucleotides are TGTGCCAGCAGTGATTTGATTGGGCTGGGCCACAATGAGCAGTACTTC. This translates into CASSDLIGLGHNEQYF.

CDR3 nucleotides: TGCGCCAGCAATCCCGGTACTCAAGAGACCCAGTACTTC. It translates to CASNPGTQETQYF. The V call is TRBV5-1, the J call TRBJ2-5, with no clear D. This CDR3 has 13 residues. Germline CDR1 and CDR2: SGHRS and YFSETQ. V was cut by 6 bases and J by 2 bases, with 11 bases left in between.

The chain couples TRBV3-1 to TRBJ2-7; TRBD1 matches at 9 bases. The CDR3 extends over 15 amino acids. V gave up 2 bases and J gave up 6 bases; unmatched junction bases: 8. Germline assignment: CDR1 LGHDT and CDR2 YNNKEL (reference sequence). CDR3 sequence reads: CASSQWTNRGREQYF. The CDR3 DNA is TGTGCCAGCAGCCAATGGACAAACAGGGGGCGCGAGCAGTACTTC.

Worth noting for this clonotype: With a much larger clone just one base away, this may be a read error. The gene calls are TRBV6-5 and TRBJ2-1, with TRBD2 matching over 14 bases. V was pared by 8 bases and J by 6 bases, with 6 bases of the junction left unmatched. The CDR3 is 15 residues long. Germline CDR1 reads MNHEY; CDR2 reads SVGAGI. This chain's CDR3 is CASCPGTSGSNEQFF. CDR3 bases: TGTGCCAGCTGCCCCGGGACTAGCGGGAGCAATGAGCAGTTCTTC.

The rearrangement links TRBV27 to TRBJ1-5, with 10 bases lining up with TRBD1. The CDR3 consists of 17 residues. Germline values: CDR1 MNHEY, CDR2 SMNVEV (reference sequence). Trimming took 5 bases from V and 4 from J; bases not matched to a gene: 11. CDR3 coding DNA: TGTGCCAGCAGTCCCCGGACAGGGGGTTTAGGGAATCAGCCCCAGCATTTT. Translating gives CASSPRTGGLGNQPQHF.

The chain joins TRBV10-3 to TRBJ2-7; 8 bases map to TRBD1. CDR1 and CDR2 (germline): ENHRY, SYGVKD. V shed 3 bases and J 7 bases; nucleotides not matched to a gene: 8. This CDR3 comprises 14 residues. The CDR3 spells CAISEGTGLSEQYF. CDR3 nucleotides: TGTGCCATCAGTGAAGGGACAGGCCTATCGGAGCAGTACTTC.

The chain uses TRBV27 and TRBJ2-7, with D perhaps given as TRBD1 or TRBD2 (5 bases each). The CDR3 consists of 15 residues. Trimming left V 6 bases short and J 3 bases short, with 18 bases between. The germline gives CDR1 MNHEY, CDR2 SMNVEV (reference sequence). CDR3 residues: CASSYRDHPDYEQYF. In nucleotides, the CDR3 is TGTGCCAGCAGCTATAGGGACCACCCCGACTACGAGCAGTACTTC.

The rearrangement uses TRBV27 and TRBJ1-1; D call uncertain. The CDR3 length is 14 residues. Trimming took off 5 bases at V and 11 bases at J, with 21 bases between the two ends. Per germline, CDR1 MNHEY and CDR2 SMNVEV (reference sequence). The CDR3 is CASSPHRKLLRAFF. In DNA, the CDR3 is TGTGCCAGCAGTCCCCACCGAAAGCTCCTACGGGCTTTCTTT.

At least ten counts were recorded for this clonotype. This rearrangement joins TRBV29-1 to TRBJ2-7, with 7 bases that match TRBD2. After removal of 4 bases from V and 0 bases from J, the junction contained 6 bases not matched to a gene. The germline V gene has CDR1 SQVTM and CDR2 ANQGSEA. There are 14 residues in the CDR3. The CDR3 sequence is CSVAGGKDSYEQYF. DNA for the CDR3: TGCAGCGTTGCCGGGGGGAAGGACTCCTACGAGCAGTACTTC.

This clonotype was counted a few times. This chain uses TRBV18 with TRBJ2-1; D is unresolved. The CDR3 has 13 residues. The germline V gene has CDR1 KGHSH and CDR2 LQKENI. V gave up 5 bases and J gave up 3 bases, with 8 bases separating them. The CDR3 spells CASSASVYNEQFF. The CDR3 DNA reads as TGTGCCAGCTCAGCATCGGTCTACAATGAGCAGTTCTTC. Based on the CDR3 plus reference TRBV18 and TRBJ2-1, the full variable domain is NAGVMQNPRHLVRRRGQEARLRCSPMKGHSHVYWYRQLPEEGLKFMVYLQKENIIDESGMPKERFSAEFPKEGPSILRIQQVVRGDSAAYFCASSASVYNEQFFGPGTRLTVL.

The J gene is TRBJ2-2, the V gene TRBV7-9; 10 bases fit TRBD2. The CDR3 is made up of 17 amino acids. Germline assignment: CDR1 SEHNR and CDR2 FQNEAQ (reference sequence). Trimming took 2 bases from V and 8 from J; bases not matched to a gene: 11. The CDR3 protein is CASSLIDASGSSGELFF. DNA for the CDR3: TGTGCCAGCAGCTTAATCGACGCTAGCGGGAGTTCGGGGGAGCTGTTTTTT.

In its sample, this clonotype was seen once. The chain links TRBV7-2 to TRBJ2-2; TRBD2 agrees at 11 bases. Germline CDR1 SGHTA, CDR2 FQGNSA. V dropped 5 bases and J dropped 3; count of bases not matched to a gene: 8. This CDR3 region has 17 residues. The CDR3 DNA reads as TGTGCCAGCAGCCTAACTAGCGGGAGTGGGTACACCGGGGAGCTGTTTTTT. Its translation: CASSLTSGSGYTGELFF.

There are a few counts of this clonotype. The genes are TRBV3-1 and TRBJ1-6, with unresolved D. The CDR3 has 13 residues. Germline V gives CDR1 LGHDT, CDR2 YNNKEL (reference sequence). V dropped 6 bases and J dropped 8 bases, with 11 bases sitting between them. The CDR3 is CASRQVNDSPLHF. The CDR3, as DNA: TGTGCCAGCAGGCAGGTTAACGATTCACCCCTCCACTTT.

The chain joins TRBV27 to TRBJ2-7; a weak D match, TRBD2 (6 bases). The CDR3 runs to 14 residues. The ends were cut back, 2 bases at V and 7 bases at J, with 15 bases in the middle. Germline assignment: CDR1 MNHEY and CDR2 SMNVEV (reference sequence). CDR3 sequence (DNA): TGTGCCAGCAGTTTAGGTGGGACTCCGAATGAGCAGTACTTC. It translates to CASSLGGTPNEQYF.

The chain is built from TRBV2 and TRBJ2-3, with D possibly TRBD1 on 6 matching bases. The CDR3 totals 12 residues. V was trimmed by 7 bases and J by 6 bases, leaving 11 bases between them. The germline V gene has CDR1 SNHLY and CDR2 FYNNEI. In DNA form, the CDR3 reads TGTGCCAGCAACACAGGGATGGATACGCAGTATTTT. Protein sequence: CASNTGMDTQYF.

In this sample, this clonotype turned up a few times. The V and J genes are TRBV12-3 or TRBV12-4 and TRBJ1-4, with 8 bases matching TRBD1. Trimming at V came to 7 bases and at J to 0 bases, leaving 7 bases not matched to a gene. This CDR3 has 16 amino acids. The CDR3 sequence: CASNPGQEATNEKLFF. CDR3 sequence (DNA): TGTGCCAGCAACCCGGGACAGGAGGCAACTAATGAAAAACTGTTTTTT.